This T cell receptor beta chain was recorded in a study of siplizumab effects on memory and regulatory T cells. Regarding the study as a whole: Naive T cells apparently outstripped memory cells in diversity and seemed major alloresponse contributors.

Germline V gene lookup returns CDR1 SQVTM and CDR2 ANQGSEA. Trimming at V came to 7 bases and at J to 5 bases, leaving 5 bases not matched to a gene. This CDR3 has 11 residues. For this clone: What it binds is not known.

Sequenced by immunoSEQ multiplex PCR; TCRdb stores in-frame clones only, minus some. The data contain about 100,000 clones, roughly 91% of them singletons. The V gene is TRBV29-1, the J gene TRBJ2-7, with 7 nucleotides matching TRBD2. The source of this sequence is a human donor in good health. Sequencing input: non-Treg CD4+ T cells sorted from blood. For the CDR3, the DNA is TGCAGCGGCGGGAGCCAGGACGAGCAGTACTTC. It specifies CSGGSQDEQYF.